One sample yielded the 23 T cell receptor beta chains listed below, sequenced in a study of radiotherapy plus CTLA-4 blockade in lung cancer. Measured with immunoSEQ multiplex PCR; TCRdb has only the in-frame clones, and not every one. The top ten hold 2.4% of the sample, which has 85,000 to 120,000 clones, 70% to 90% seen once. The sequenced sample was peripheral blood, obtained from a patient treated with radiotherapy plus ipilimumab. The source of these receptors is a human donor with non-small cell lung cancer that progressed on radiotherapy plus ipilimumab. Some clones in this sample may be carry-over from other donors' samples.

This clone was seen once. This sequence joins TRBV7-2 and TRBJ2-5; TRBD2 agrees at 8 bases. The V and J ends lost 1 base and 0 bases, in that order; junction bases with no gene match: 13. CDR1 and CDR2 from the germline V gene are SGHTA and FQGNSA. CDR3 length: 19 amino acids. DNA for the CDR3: TGTGCCAGCAGCTTAGGGATTAGCGGGGCTCCCCTTTACCAAGAGACCCAGTACTTC. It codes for CASSLGISGAPLYQETQYF.

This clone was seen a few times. DNA of the CDR3: TGTGCCAGCAGCACACAGGGGATCGATTCACCCCTCCACTTT. Its translation is CASSTQGIDSPLHF. This rearrangement joins TRBV7-2 to TRBJ1-6, with 7 bases identical to TRBD1. Germline V CDR1 and CDR2: SGHTA, FQGNSA. J gave up 8 bases and V 5 bases, and 6 bases lay outside the gene matches. There are 14 residues in the CDR3.

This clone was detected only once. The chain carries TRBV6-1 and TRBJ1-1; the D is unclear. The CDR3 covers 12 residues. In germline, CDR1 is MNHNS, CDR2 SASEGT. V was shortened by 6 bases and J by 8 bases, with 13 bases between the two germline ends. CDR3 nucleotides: TGTGCCAGCAGCCTTTCGCAAGGGGAAGCTTTCTTT. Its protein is CASSLSQGEAFF.

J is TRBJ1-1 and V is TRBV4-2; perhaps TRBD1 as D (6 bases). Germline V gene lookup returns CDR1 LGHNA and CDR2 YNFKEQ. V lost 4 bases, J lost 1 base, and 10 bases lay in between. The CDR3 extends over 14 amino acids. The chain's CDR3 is CASSLGHTNTEAFF. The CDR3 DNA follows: TGTGCCAGCAGCCTGGGACATACGAACACTGAAGCTTTCTTT.

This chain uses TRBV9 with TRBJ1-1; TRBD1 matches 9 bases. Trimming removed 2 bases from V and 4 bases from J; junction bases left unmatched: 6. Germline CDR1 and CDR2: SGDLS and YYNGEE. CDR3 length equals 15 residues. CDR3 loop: CASSVRYRGPTEAFF. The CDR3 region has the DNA TGTGCCAGCAGCGTGAGGTACAGGGGGCCCACTGAAGCTTTCTTT.

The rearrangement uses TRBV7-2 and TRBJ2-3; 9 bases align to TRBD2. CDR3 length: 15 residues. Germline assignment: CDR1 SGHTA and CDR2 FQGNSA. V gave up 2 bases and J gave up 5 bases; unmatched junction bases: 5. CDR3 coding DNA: TGTGCCAGCAGCTTACGCGGGGGGGCGGTAGATACGCAGTATTTT. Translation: CASSLRGGAVDTQYF.

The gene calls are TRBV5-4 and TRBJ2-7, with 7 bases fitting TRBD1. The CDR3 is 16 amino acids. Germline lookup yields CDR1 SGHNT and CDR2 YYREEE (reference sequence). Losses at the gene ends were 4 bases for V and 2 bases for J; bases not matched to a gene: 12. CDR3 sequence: CASSTRNRGATYEQYF. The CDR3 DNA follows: TGTGCCAGCAGCACAAGGAACAGGGGCGCCACCTACGAGCAGTACTTC.

CDR3 loop: CASSLMRAGDNEQFF. CDR3 in DNA: TGTGCCAGCAGCCTAATGAGGGCGGGGGACAATGAGCAGTTCTTC. The chain couples TRBV11-2 to TRBJ2-1, with 7 positions matching TRBD2. Germline V gene sequence: CDR1 SGHAT, CDR2 FQNNGV. The V segment lost 5 bases and the J segment 5 bases; nucleotides outside the gene matches: 9. The CDR3 has 15 residues.

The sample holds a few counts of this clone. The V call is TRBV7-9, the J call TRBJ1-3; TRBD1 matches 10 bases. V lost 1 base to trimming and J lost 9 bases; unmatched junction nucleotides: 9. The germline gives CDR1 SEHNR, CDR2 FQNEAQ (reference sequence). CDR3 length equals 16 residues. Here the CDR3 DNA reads TGTGCCAGCAGCTTAGGCGGGACAGGGGCCCGGAGCACCATATATTTT. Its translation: CASSLGGTGARSTIYF.

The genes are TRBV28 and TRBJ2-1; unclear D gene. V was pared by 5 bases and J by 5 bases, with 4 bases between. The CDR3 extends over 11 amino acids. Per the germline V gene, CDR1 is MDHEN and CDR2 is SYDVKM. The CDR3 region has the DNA TGTGCCAGCAGTCCACACAATGAGCAGTTCTTC. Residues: CASSPHNEQFF.

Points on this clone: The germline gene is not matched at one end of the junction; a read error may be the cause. Here the CDR3 DNA reads TGCGTCAGCAGCCAACCTAGCGGGGACAGGGAATTCGTGGGCACTGAAGCTTTCTTT. It encodes CVSSQPSGDREFVGTEAFF. This chain joins TRBV4-1 and TRBJ1-1, with 9 nucleotides matching TRBD1. The CDR3 consists of 19 residues. CDR1 and CDR2 (germline): MGHRA, YSYEKL.

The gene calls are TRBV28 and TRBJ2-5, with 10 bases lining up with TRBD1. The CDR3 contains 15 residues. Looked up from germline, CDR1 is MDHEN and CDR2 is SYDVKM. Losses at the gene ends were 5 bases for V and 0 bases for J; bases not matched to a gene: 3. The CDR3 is CASSVGQGNQETQYF. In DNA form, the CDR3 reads TGTGCCAGCAGTGTGGGACAGGGGAACCAAGAGACCCAGTACTTC.

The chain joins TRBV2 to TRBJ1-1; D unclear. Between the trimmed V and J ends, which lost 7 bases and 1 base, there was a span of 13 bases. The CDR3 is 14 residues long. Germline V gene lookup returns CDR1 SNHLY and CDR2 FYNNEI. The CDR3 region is CASKREGGNTEAFF. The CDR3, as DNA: TGTGCCAGCAAGAGGGAGGGCGGGAACACTGAAGCTTTCTTT.

The DNA for the CDR3 is TGTGCCAGCAGTGATACTGACGAGCAGTACTTC. This codes for CASSDTDEQYF. The V and J genes are TRBV2 and TRBJ2-7; no reliable D call. Per the germline V gene, CDR1 is SNHLY and CDR2 is FYNNEI. The CDR3 sequence is 11 residues long. V was clipped by 3 bases and J by 5 bases, with 5 bases between them.

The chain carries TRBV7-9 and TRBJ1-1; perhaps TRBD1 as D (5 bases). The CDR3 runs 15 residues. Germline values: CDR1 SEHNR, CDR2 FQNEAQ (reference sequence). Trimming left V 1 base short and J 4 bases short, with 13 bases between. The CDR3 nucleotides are TGTGCCAGCAGCTTAGTAACCCCAGGGATCACTGAAGCTTTCTTT. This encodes CASSLVTPGITEAFF.

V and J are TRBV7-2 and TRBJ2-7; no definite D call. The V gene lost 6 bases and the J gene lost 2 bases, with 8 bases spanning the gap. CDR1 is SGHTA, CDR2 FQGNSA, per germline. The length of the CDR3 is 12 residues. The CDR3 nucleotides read TGTGCCAGCAGGAAAGGAACCTACGAGCAGTACTTC. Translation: CASRKGTYEQYF.

The CDR3 DNA reads TGTGCCAGCTCACCTCAACAAGAGACCCAGTACTTC. Amino acids: CASSPQQETQYF. This chain links TRBV18 with TRBJ2-5; no firm D call. The CDR3 covers 12 residues. The V gene's germline CDR1 is KGHSH and CDR2 LQKENI. V lost 3 bases, J lost 2 bases, and 4 bases lay in between.

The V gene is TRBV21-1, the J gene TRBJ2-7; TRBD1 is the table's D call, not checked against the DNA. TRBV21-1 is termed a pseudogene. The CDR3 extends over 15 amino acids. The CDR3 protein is CASSTNLGQSYEQYF. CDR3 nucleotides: TGTGCCAGCAGCACAAATCTAGGACAGTCCTACGAGCAGTACTTC.

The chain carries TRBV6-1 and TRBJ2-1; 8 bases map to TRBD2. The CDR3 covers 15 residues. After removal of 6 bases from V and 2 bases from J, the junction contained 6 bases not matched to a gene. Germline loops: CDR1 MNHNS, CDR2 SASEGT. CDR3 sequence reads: CASSLSGGAYNEQFF. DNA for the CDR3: TGTGCCAGCAGCTTAAGCGGGGGAGCCTACAATGAGCAGTTCTTC.

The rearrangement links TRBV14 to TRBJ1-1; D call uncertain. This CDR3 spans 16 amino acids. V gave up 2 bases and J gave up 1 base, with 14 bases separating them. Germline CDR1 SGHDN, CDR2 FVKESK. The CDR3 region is CASSQLPGGRNTEAFF. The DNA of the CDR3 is TGTGCCAGCAGCCAATTGCCAGGAGGGAGGAACACTGAAGCTTTCTTT.

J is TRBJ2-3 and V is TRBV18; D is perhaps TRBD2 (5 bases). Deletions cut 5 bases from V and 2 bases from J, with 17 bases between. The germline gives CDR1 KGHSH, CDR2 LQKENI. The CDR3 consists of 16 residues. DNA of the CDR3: TGTGCCAGCTCAGTTAGTTTGAGCGGCTCCACAGATACGCAGTATTTT. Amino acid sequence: CASSVSLSGSTDTQYF.

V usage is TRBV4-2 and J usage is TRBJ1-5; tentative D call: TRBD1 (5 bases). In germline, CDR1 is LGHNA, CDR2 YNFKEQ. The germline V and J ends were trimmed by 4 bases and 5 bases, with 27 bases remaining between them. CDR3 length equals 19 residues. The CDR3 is CASSLNLILGHGEHQPQHF. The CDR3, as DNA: TGTGCCAGCAGCCTCAACTTAATCCTTGGACATGGGGAGCATCAGCCCCAGCATTTT.

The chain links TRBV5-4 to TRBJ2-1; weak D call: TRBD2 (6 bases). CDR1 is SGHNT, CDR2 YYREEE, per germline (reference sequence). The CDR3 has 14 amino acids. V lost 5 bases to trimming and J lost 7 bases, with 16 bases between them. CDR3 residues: CASRTGTGVNEQFF. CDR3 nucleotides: TGTGCCAGCAGGACCGGGACTGGGGTTAATGAGCAGTTCTTC.